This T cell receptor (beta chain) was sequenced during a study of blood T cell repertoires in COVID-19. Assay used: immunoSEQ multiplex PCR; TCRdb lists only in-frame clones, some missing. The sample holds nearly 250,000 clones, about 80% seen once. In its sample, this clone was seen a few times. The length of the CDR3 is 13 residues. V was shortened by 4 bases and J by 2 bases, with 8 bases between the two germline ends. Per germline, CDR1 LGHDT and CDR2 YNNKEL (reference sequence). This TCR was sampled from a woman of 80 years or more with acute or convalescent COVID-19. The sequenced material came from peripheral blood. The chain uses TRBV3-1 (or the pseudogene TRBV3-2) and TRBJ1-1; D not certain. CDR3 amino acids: CASSLGRNTEAFF. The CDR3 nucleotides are TGTGCCAGCAGCCTTGGCAGAAACACTGAAGCTTTCTTT.